This TCR beta chain was sequenced in a study of regulatory T cells in long-lasting Graves disease. Through Arm-PCR of CDR3 regions and iRepertoire HTBI primers, TCR beta libraries were built. TCRdb re-called the multiplex PCR reads with MiXCR, one entry per CDR3 protein. Among 410,000 or so distinct CDR3 sequences, about 15% were seen once, and the ten largest hold roughly 17%. The CDR3 is made up of 15 amino acids. V was pared by 4 bases and J by 8 bases, with 18 bases between. Time point indicated: newly diagnosed GD, antithyroid drugs for less than 3 months. There was RNA extracted from PBMCs, and the TCR library was made from it. These same records also appear under a second study, on T cells in Graves' hyperthyroidism and ophthalmopathy. From that study: Diagnosis relied on clinical symptoms, serum thyroxine and TRAb, thyroid ultrasound and orbital computed tomography. Blood also carried most thyroid clonotypes expanded above 0.001.

This TCR was sampled from a woman aged 25 to 39 with Graves disease. V and J are TRBV12-3 or TRBV12-4 and TRBJ2-1; perhaps TRBD2 as D (6 bases). The input for sequencing was peripheral blood mononuclear cells (PBMCs), taken at new diagnosis, from a patient treated with antithyroid drugs. The CDR3 protein is CASSYGFEEGDEQFF. The CDR3 nucleotides read TGTGCCAGCAGTTATGGGTTTGAGGAGGGCGATGAGCAGTTCTTC.